A selection of T cell receptor beta chains follows, all from one sample in a study of T cell changes during pregnancy in multiple sclerosis. The table came from immunoSEQ multiplex PCR; TCRdb's copy has only in-frame clones and leaves some out. The table records under 70,000 clones, about 90% of them present only once. The input for sequencing was CD4+ T cells from peripheral blood mononuclear cells, taken in the first trimester of pregnancy. Receptors originate from a female donor with multiple sclerosis, enrolled in a pregnancy study. Each CDR3 is given with its conserved first and last residue.

j_call,v_call,cdr3_aa
TRBJ2-3,TRBV7-2,CASSLTSGGSLTDTQYF
TRBJ2-7,TRBV2,CASRMSGSGGGEQYF
TRBJ2-7,TRBV7-9,CASSPLSGGAHEQYF
TRBJ2-3,TRBV4-1,CASSQDSAGRMPQYF
TRBJ2-3,TRBV5-4,CASSLYRGGTDTQYF
TRBJ1-5,TRBV2,CASSLETGQGQPQHF
TRBJ1-1,TRBV2,CARIKTGGGTEAFF
TRBJ2-7,TRBV7-2,CASSKQGNSYEQYF
TRBJ2-2,TRBV9,CASSVVSPGGGPTGELFF
TRBJ2-5,TRBV7-8,CASSYGDRGQGETQYF
TRBJ2-1,TRBV14,CASSQIVAGPYNEQFF
TRBJ2-7,TRBV14,CASSQAAGAGQYF
TRBJ2-3,TRBV5-4,CASSPPGGRSTDTQYF
TRBJ2-1,TRBV4-1,CASSPQGSYNEQFF
TRBJ2-3,TRBV4-1,CASSQGPGGSTDTQYF
TRBJ2-1,TRBV7-2,CASSLPGTDQFF
TRBJ2-7,TRBV30,CAWGQGNSYEQYF
TRBJ2-2,TRBV2,CASSEIPGQTNTGELFF
TRBJ1-5,TRBV5-6,CASSLGGYSNQPQHF
TRBJ2-3,TRBV5-6,CASRWTSGVDTQYF
TRBJ1-1,TRBV6-5,CASSYGGNTEAFF
TRBJ2-3,TRBV7-3,CASSSRGGLGTDTQYF
TRBJ2-7,TRBV9,CASSVDPSGPWGAYEQYF
TRBJ2-2,TRBV7-3,CASSEQGANTGELFF
TRBJ2-3,TRBV27,CASSLRDSRVDTQYF
TRBJ2-7,TRBV18,CASSPQQYEQYF
TRBJ1-3,TRBV4-2,CASSQIGQESSGNTIYF
TRBJ1-3,TRBV7-9,CASSLEGAQGNTIYF
TRBJ2-1,TRBV5-4,CASSFLGLGSYNEQFF
TRBJ1-5,TRBV21-1,CASSKEDGTGDQPQHF
TRBJ2-6,TRBV7-8,CASSSDALAVPSGANVLTF
TRBJ1-2,TRBV4-3,CASSQGYRDYGYTF
TRBJ1-2,TRBV4-1,CASSPQSRGNSNYGYTF
TRBJ1-1,TRBV7-2,CASSAQGGMNTEAFF
TRBJ2-2,TRBV9,CASSVGELAWSGELFF
TRBJ1-2,TRBV9,CASSPRSTGRATANYGYTF
TRBJ2-5,TRBV5-6,CASSFNPTVQETQYF
TRBJ1-5,TRBV6-1,CASSWTGGFNQPQHF
TRBJ2-2,TRBV7-2,CASRPPPGGELFF
TRBJ1-2,TRBV6-1,CASSLRINSYGYTF
TRBJ1-2,TRBV19,CAVRDEDRDNYGYTF
TRBJ1-2,TRBV7-8,CASSLAGVGGNTF
TRBJ1-4,TRBV7-9,CASSLKGTGDEKLFF
TRBJ1-2,TRBV19,CATQGQSYGYTF
TRBJ2-7,TRBV7-9,CASSLTGSPHEQYF
TRBJ1-2,TRBV18,CASSPGQGDGYTF
TRBJ2-2,TRBV11-3,CASSSYTGELFF
TRBJ1-5,TRBV30,CAWSPGQPGWPQHF
TRBJ2-5,TRBV9,CASSVGTSGGQETQYF
TRBJ2-7,TRBV7-2,CASSLRGQGREQYF
TRBJ1-3,TRBV29-1,CSVVQRWDTIYF
TRBJ2-5,TRBV6-5,CASSGQVSNQETQYF
TRBJ1-2,TRBV18,CASSPTGGVANYGYTF
TRBJ2-7,TRBV2,CASSPSGKGEQYF
TRBJ2-7,TRBV9,CASSPGRDTYEQYF
TRBJ2-3,TRBV7-3,CASSLSAGRDTQYF
TRBJ1-5,TRBV19,CASSLRQGVRNQPQHF
TRBJ2-7,TRBV5-6,CASSLQGAPEQYF
TRBJ2-7,TRBV6-5,CASRPRGGSYEQYF
TRBJ2-2,TRBV6-5,CASSQRLSGELFF